These 20 T cell receptor beta chains came from one sample sequenced in a study of T cells after yellow fever vaccination. Each CDR3 protein is one row after TCRdb ran MiXCR on the 5' RACE reads. The sample consists of hundreds of thousands of distinct CDR3 sequences, roughly 12% of them appearing once. The source was PBMCs, collected on the day of the yellow fever booster vaccination. These receptor sequences come from a man younger than 45 who received the YFV17D yellow fever vaccine.

J is TRBJ1-2 and V is TRBV7-2, with D maybe TRBD1 (5 bases). Trimming took off 6 bases at V and 6 bases at J, with 14 bases between the two ends. Germline assignment: CDR1 SGHTA and CDR2 FQGNSA. The CDR3 has 13 amino acids. The CDR3 loop reads CASRGGGEDGYTF. In nucleotides, the CDR3 is TGTGCCAGCAGAGGCGGGGGGGAGGATGGCTACACCTTC.

In its sample, this clonotype was seen a few times. The chain couples TRBV27 to TRBJ1-2; TRBD1 agrees at 8 bases. Trimming cost V 8 bases and J 7 bases; bases outside gene matches: 15. The germline V gene has CDR1 MNHEY and CDR2 SMNVEV (reference sequence). The CDR3 has 15 amino acids. In nucleotides, the CDR3 is TGTGCCAGCGGATGGACAGGGTTAGGTTCGGGTGGCTACACCTTC. It encodes CASGWTGLGSGGYTF.

This clonotype was recorded a few times. The chain has TRBV5-4 and TRBJ2-2; 7 bases are a match to TRBD1. This CDR3 comprises 15 residues. Looked up from germline, CDR1 is SGHNT and CDR2 is YYREEE (reference sequence). The V gene end was trimmed by 6 bases and the J gene end by 5 bases; junction bases not matched to a gene: 10. The CDR3 DNA is TGTGCCAGCACCCTTGGCACAGGGGTAACCGGGGAGCTGTTTTTT. It codes for CASTLGTGVTGELFF.

The chain joins TRBV7-3 to TRBJ2-7, with D hard to call. Trimming stripped 2 bases from V and 1 base from J, with 6 bases between. Germline V gives CDR1 SGHTA, CDR2 FQGTGA. The CDR3 extends over 13 amino acids. The CDR3 DNA follows: TGTGCCAGCAGCTTACAGGATTCCTACGAGCAGTACTTC. Translating it yields CASSLQDSYEQYF.

The chain combines TRBV7-2 with TRBJ2-5, with a weak D call TRBD2 (6 bases). The ends were cut back, 5 bases at V and 5 bases at J, with 15 bases in the middle. This CDR3 contains 14 residues. Germline V gives CDR1 SGHTA, CDR2 FQGNSA. As DNA, the CDR3 is TGTGCCAGCAGCCGGGGAGGTACTAGGGAGACCCAGTACTTC. Translated: CASSRGGTRETQYF.

This clonotype was seen at least ten times. The chain uses TRBV6-5 and TRBJ2-1, with no clear D. V shed 0 bases and J shed 7 bases, with 7 bases lying between them. CDR3 length: 13 amino acids. Germline-derived CDR1 and CDR2 are MNHEY and SVGAGI. Here the CDR3 DNA reads TGTGCCAGCAGTTACTCTGTCGGTAATGAGCAGTTCTTC. Protein product: CASSYSVGNEQFF.

The table lists this clonotype with many counts. The chain recombines TRBV29-1 with TRBJ1-1, with D maybe TRBD1 (6 bases). CDR3 length: 13 amino acids. Germline V gene lookup returns CDR1 SQVTM and CDR2 ANQGSEA. V dropped 4 bases and J dropped 11 bases, with 20 bases sitting between them. Here the CDR3 reads CSVGGQGGGMAFF. CDR3 bases: TGCAGCGTTGGCGGTCAGGGAGGGGGAATGGCTTTCTTT.

V usage is TRBV7-2 and J usage is TRBJ2-3, with a tentative D call TRBD1 (8 bases). The germline V gene encodes CDR1 SGHTA and CDR2 FQGNSA. The CDR3 consists of 15 residues. The V gene lost 2 bases and the J gene lost 6 bases, with 15 bases spanning the gap. The CDR3: CASSLNAQGGDTQYF. CDR3 in DNA: TGTGCCAGCAGCTTAAACGCACAGGGGGGGGATACGCAGTATTTT.

This clonotype has only a few counts. The gene calls are TRBV24-1 and TRBJ2-3; 10 bases agree with TRBD1. The CDR3 totals 17 residues. V lost 4 bases, J lost 1 base, and 7 bases stayed unmatched. Per germline, CDR1 KGHDR and CDR2 SFDVKD. In nucleotides, the CDR3 is TGTGCCACCAGTGAGTCCGGGACAGGGGCCCGCACAGATACGCAGTATTTT. This sequence encodes CATSESGTGARTDTQYF.

The J gene is TRBJ2-1, the V gene TRBV27; 11 bases are shared with TRBD2. CDR1 MNHEY and CDR2 SMNVEV come from the germline V gene (reference sequence). The CDR3 runs to 15 residues. V shed 6 bases, J shed 8 bases, and the junction held 9 bases outside the gene matches. CDR3 in amino acids: CASRKASGRSYEQFF. In DNA, the CDR3 is TGTGCCAGCAGAAAGGCTAGCGGGAGGTCCTATGAGCAGTTCTTC.

The chain is built from TRBV29-1 and TRBJ1-4, with 7 positions matching TRBD1. Germline V CDR1 and CDR2: SQVTM, ANQGSEA. CDR3 size: 14 residues. Trimming removed 1 base from V and 10 bases from J; junction bases left unmatched: 9. This chain's CDR3 is CSVEVAQGEGKLFF. The CDR3 region has the DNA TGCAGCGTTGAAGTGGCGCAGGGGGAAGGAAAACTGTTTTTT.

V is TRBV25-1 and J is TRBJ2-7; D tentatively reads TRBD1 or TRBD2 (5 bases each). From germline, CDR1 is MGHDK and CDR2 SYGVNS. The CDR3 spans 15 residues. Trimming left V 5 bases short and J 0 bases short, with 14 bases between. Written as DNA, the CDR3 is TGTGCCAGCAGTAGCCGGGACCCTTACTCCTACGAGCAGTACTTC. It translates to CASSSRDPYSYEQYF.

The chain is built from TRBV12-3 or TRBV12-4 and TRBJ1-3; unclear D gene. The CDR3 length is 11 residues. Trimming cost V 7 bases and J 5 bases, with 6 bases left between them. The CDR3 DNA is TGTGCCAGCACTTCCAGAAACACCATATATTTT. Amino acids: CASTSRNTIYF.

In regard to this clonotype: Germline and junction disagree at one end, which may indicate a read error. As DNA, the CDR3 is TGTGCCAGCAGCGAGCCGGGACCGACTAACTTC. This encodes CASSEPGPTNF. This chain uses TRBV9 with TRBJ2-7, with D perhaps given as TRBD1 or TRBD2 (5 bases each). This CDR3 spans 11 amino acids. Germline V gives CDR1 SGDLS, CDR2 YYNGEE.

The genes are TRBV5-1 and TRBJ2-5, with a possible D match to TRBD2 (6 bases). This CDR3 comprises 15 residues. Per germline, CDR1 SGHRS and CDR2 YFSETQ. V lost 1 base to trimming and J lost 4 bases, with 14 bases between them. The CDR3 DNA reads as TGCGCCAGCAGCTTGCTAGCGATTAGGCGAGAGACCCAGTACTTC. This codes for CASSLLAIRRETQYF.

This clonotype turned up a few times. This chain joins TRBV5-1 and TRBJ2-3; 9 bases fit TRBD2. Germline values: CDR1 SGHRS, CDR2 YFSETQ. The length of the CDR3 is 16 residues. The V segment lost 4 bases and the J segment 5 bases; nucleotides outside the gene matches: 11. The CDR3 DNA is TGCGCCAGCAGCCGGACCGGCGGGAGGGCTCAAGATACGCAGTATTTT. Protein: CASSRTGGRAQDTQYF. The variable domain in full, with the rest retrieved from reference TRBV5-1 and TRBJ2-3, is KAGVTQTPRYLIKTRGQQVTLSCSPISGHRSVSWYQQTPGQGLQFLFEYFSETQRNKGNFPGRFSGRQFSNSRSEMNVSTLELGDSALYLCASSRTGGRAQDTQYFGPGTRLTVL.

This chain links TRBV6-1 with TRBJ2-1, with a weak D call TRBD2 (6 bases). This CDR3 contains 16 residues. The V gene's germline CDR1 is MNHNS and CDR2 SASEGT. V shed 8 bases and J shed 0 bases, with 17 bases lying between them. CDR3 nucleotide sequence: TGTGCCAGCGGCTATTCTAGCGCAAGCTCCTACAATGAGCAGTTCTTC. Protein product: CASGYSSASSYNEQFF.

This clonotype turned up a few times. V usage is TRBV15 and J usage is TRBJ1-2, with TRBD1 as a possible D gene (5 bases). This CDR3 is 15 amino acids long. CDR1 LNHNV and CDR2 YYDKDF come from the germline V gene (reference sequence). The V and J ends lost 0 bases and 3 bases respectively, with 11 bases between them. The CDR3 DNA sequence: TGTGCCACCAGCAGAGAGGGGGGAAGTTACTATGGCTACACCTTC. Protein sequence: CATSREGGSYYGYTF.

The chain links TRBV27 to TRBJ1-5; D gene uncertain. Between the trimmed V and J ends, which lost 8 bases and 2 bases, there was a span of 13 bases. The CDR3 totals 14 residues. Germline V gene sequence: CDR1 MNHEY, CDR2 SMNVEV (reference sequence). The CDR3 here is CASRSQRGNQPQHF. CDR3 sequence (DNA): TGTGCCAGCCGTTCCCAAAGGGGCAATCAGCCCCAGCATTTT.

The chain recombines TRBV15 with TRBJ2-3; no firm D call. V dropped 1 base and J dropped 3 bases, with 11 bases sitting between them. CDR1 is LNHNV, CDR2 YYDKDF, per germline (reference sequence). The CDR3 runs 15 residues. This CDR3 is CATSRGPLGTDTQYF. The CDR3 DNA follows: TGTGCCACCAGCAGAGGTCCCCTCGGAACAGATACGCAGTATTTT.